The 32 T cell receptor beta chains reported below all come from one sample, sequenced in a study of T-cell reconstitution after alpha-beta-depleted transplantation in children. Unique molecular identifiers were incorporated when the TCRbeta library was constructed. TCRdb called the PCR reads again in MiXCR, with one record for every CDR3 protein. Here the sample spans around 230,000 distinct CDR3 sequences, about a sixth being singletons. The sample here was PBMCs, mostly from graft donor cells, taken 360 days after TCRalphabeta/CD19-depleted stem cell transplant. The receptor source for this set is a male patient aged 2 to 9 who had a stem cell transplant for acute lymphoblastic leukemia, so the T cells may come from the graft donor.

The chain carries TRBV19 and TRBJ2-2, with D maybe TRBD1 (5 bases). V shed 7 bases and J shed 2 bases, with 11 bases lying between them. The germline V gene encodes CDR1 LNHDA and CDR2 SQIVND (reference sequence). CDR3 length equals 14 residues. The CDR3 nucleotides read TGTGCCAGTACCCTAGACAGTAACACCGGGGAGCTGTTTTTT. This sequence encodes CASTLDSNTGELFF.

J is TRBJ2-1 and V is TRBV11-2; D is ambiguous. V lost 4 bases to trimming and J lost 5 bases, with 18 bases between them. The germline gives CDR1 SGHAT, CDR2 FQNNGV. This CDR3 contains 16 residues. CDR3 sequence (DNA): TGTGCCAGCAGCTCCATATGGGTGGCGGAAAACAATGAGCAGTTCTTC. Translating gives CASSSIWVAENNEQFF.

For the CDR3, the DNA is TGTGCCAGCAGACTGACAGGAGGCCTCAATGAGCAGTTCTTC. Protein product: CASRLTGGLNEQFF. V and J are TRBV28 and TRBJ2-1; a weak D match, TRBD1 (6 bases). Trimming took off 6 bases at V and 6 bases at J, with 15 bases between the two ends. CDR3 length equals 14 residues. Germline CDR1 MDHEN, CDR2 SYDVKM.

This clonotype showed up just a few times. This chain joins TRBV15 and TRBJ2-7; tentatively, D is TRBD2 (6 bases). This CDR3 has 16 residues. V dropped 0 bases and J dropped 3 bases, with 15 bases sitting between them. Germline values: CDR1 LNHNV, CDR2 YYDKDF (reference sequence). The CDR3 DNA reads TGTGCCACCAGCAGAGATCACCCTAGCGAGTTCTACGAGCAGTACTTC. Its translation is CATSRDHPSEFYEQYF.

This clonotype was picked up a small number of times. V and J are TRBV10-3 and TRBJ1-1; 7 bases are a match to TRBD1. CDR3 length equals 13 residues. V was clipped by 6 bases and J by 1 base; unmatched bases: 2. The germline gives CDR1 ENHRY, CDR2 SYGVKD. CDR3 coding DNA: TGTGCCATCAGCGGACAGGAGAACACTGAAGCTTTCTTT. It translates to CAISGQENTEAFF.

The chain employs TRBV7-9 and TRBJ1-1; D remains unclear. The CDR3 totals 14 residues. Germline values: CDR1 SEHNR, CDR2 FQNEAQ (reference sequence). The germline V and J ends were trimmed by 1 base and 6 bases, with 12 bases remaining between them. CDR3: CASSLEGRLPEAFF. The CDR3 nucleotides are TGTGCCAGCAGCTTAGAAGGACGATTGCCTGAAGCTTTCTTT.

This clonotype was recorded many times. V and J are TRBV6-2 or TRBV6-3 and TRBJ2-1; D is unresolved. V gave up 4 bases and J gave up 8 bases, with 12 bases separating them. The CDR3 is 13 residues long. The germline V gene has CDR1 MNHEY and CDR2 SVGEGT. The CDR3 loop is CASSSIISDEQFF. CDR3 bases: TGTGCCAGCAGTTCGATTATTTCTGATGAGCAGTTCTTC.

This clonotype showed up many times. The chain carries TRBV10-3 and TRBJ1-6; D may be TRBD1 (5 bases). The V end was cut by 8 bases, the J end by 7 bases, with 12 bases between. CDR3 length: 13 amino acids. CDR1 and CDR2 (germline): ENHRY, SYGVKD. CDR3 amino acids: CAIPNGGNSPLHF. As DNA, the CDR3 is TGTGCCATCCCGAACGGGGGGAATTCACCCCTCCACTTT.

This clonotype was seen a few times. The rearrangement uses TRBV7-8 and TRBJ2-7, with 8 bases that match TRBD1. The CDR3 is made up of 14 amino acids. Germline V gives CDR1 SGHVS, CDR2 FQNEAQ. V was clipped by 2 bases and J by 7 bases; unmatched bases: 7. The CDR3 DNA is TGTGCCAGCAGCTTATGGGACAGGCTTGGGGAGCAGTACTTC. It specifies CASSLWDRLGEQYF.

This clonotype was picked up many times. This chain joins TRBV20-1 and TRBJ1-1; the D is unclear. The V end lost 0 bases, the J end lost 6 bases, and 8 bases lay between the germline ends. Germline V gives CDR1 DFQATT, CDR2 SNEGSKA (reference sequence). The CDR3 covers 12 residues. The CDR3 spells CSARDHVAEAFF. The CDR3 DNA reads TGCAGTGCTAGAGATCATGTGGCTGAAGCTTTCTTT.

This clonotype has a handful of counts. V usage is TRBV6-5 and J usage is TRBJ2-2, with 9 positions matching TRBD1. V shed 6 bases and J 5 bases; nucleotides not matched to a gene: 10. The CDR3 is 16 residues long. The germline V gene has CDR1 MNHEY and CDR2 SVGAGI. The DNA for the CDR3 is TGTGCCAGCAGACTCCTACAGGGGGCTGGGACCGGGGAGCTGTTTTTT. It encodes CASRLLQGAGTGELFF.

This clonotype was found many times. The chain links TRBV5-1 to TRBJ1-5; D unclear. Looked up from germline, CDR1 is SGHRS and CDR2 is YFSETQ. The CDR3 runs to 15 residues. The germline V and J ends were trimmed by 4 bases and 5 bases, with 16 bases remaining between them. CDR3 region: CASSADGRSDQPQHF. The CDR3 DNA follows: TGCGCCAGCAGCGCGGACGGTAGGAGCGATCAGCCCCAGCATTTT.

The chain combines TRBV5-5 with TRBJ2-5; D gene unclear. Germline V gene lookup returns CDR1 SGHKS and CDR2 YYEKEE (reference sequence). The CDR3 spans 14 residues. Trimming shortened V by 4 bases and J by 0 bases, and 10 bases separated the two germline ends. The CDR3 loop is CASSDYGNQETQYF. CDR3 bases: TGTGCCAGCAGCGATTATGGTAACCAAGAGACCCAGTACTTC.

This clonotype was seen a few times. J is TRBJ1-5 and V is TRBV12-3 or TRBV12-4; maybe TRBD1 (6 bases). CDR3 size: 15 residues. Trimming left V 6 bases short and J 2 bases short, with 14 bases between. CDR3 loop: CASRYTGLGNQPQHF. The DNA of the CDR3 is TGTGCCAGCAGGTATACAGGGCTGGGCAATCAGCCCCAGCATTTT.

This clonotype was picked up a small number of times. The CDR3 region has the DNA TGTGCCTGGAGTCCTCGCGGAGGGGTGGAAGAGACCCAGTACTTC. It codes for CAWSPRGGVEETQYF. The chain joins TRBV30 to TRBJ2-5, with D tentatively TRBD2 (6 bases). The V gene's germline CDR1 is GTSNPN and CDR2 SVGIG (reference sequence). This CDR3 comprises 15 residues. Trimming removed 2 bases from V and 3 bases from J, with 16 bases in between.

This clonotype was counted many times. This chain links TRBV20-1 with TRBJ2-7; tentative D call: TRBD1 (5 bases). This CDR3 region has 14 residues. Deletions cut 5 bases from V and 5 bases from J, with 19 bases between. Germline-derived CDR1 and CDR2 are DFQATT and SNEGSKA (reference sequence). The CDR3 sequence: CSASLLVTGHEQYF. CDR3 DNA: TGCAGTGCTTCCCTCTTAGTAACAGGCCACGAGCAGTACTTC.

V usage is TRBV2 and J usage is TRBJ2-1; D is tentatively TRBD1 or TRBD2 (5 bases each). Germline V gene lookup returns CDR1 SNHLY and CDR2 FYNNEI. V lost 8 bases and J 7 bases, leaving 21 bases between the germline ends. The CDR3 totals 15 residues. In nucleotides, the CDR3 is TGTGCCAGCTGGGAAAGACAGACCTCGGGGAATGAGCAGTTCTTC. This gives the protein CASWERQTSGNEQFF.

This clonotype was seen more than once but under ten times. The rearrangement uses TRBV5-1 and TRBJ2-7; 7 bases line up with TRBD1. The germline V gene encodes CDR1 SGHRS and CDR2 YFSETQ. The CDR3 contains 19 residues. V was clipped by 0 bases and J by 0 bases; unmatched bases: 15. CDR3 amino acids: CASSLGYRDSKTYSYEQYF. CDR3 DNA sequence: TGCGCCAGCAGCTTGGGGTACCGGGACAGCAAAACTTACTCCTACGAGCAGTACTTC. Variable domain in full (rest from reference TRBV5-1 and TRBJ2-7): KAGVTQTPRYLIKTRGQQVTLSCSPISGHRSVSWYQQTPGQGLQFLFEYFSETQRNKGNFPGRFSGRQFSNSRSEMNVSTLELGDSALYLCASSLGYRDSKTYSYEQYFGPGTRLTVT.

In its sample, this clonotype was seen a few times. The gene calls are TRBV4-2 and TRBJ2-1; either TRBD1 or TRBD2 may supply D (5 bases each). Germline lookup yields CDR1 LGHNA and CDR2 YNFKEQ. Trimming stripped 2 bases from V and 1 base from J, with 27 bases between. The CDR3 has 21 residues. As DNA, the CDR3 is TGTGCCAGCAGCCAACTTCGGGGCCGGATGCTACCCGCACATTCCTACAATGAGCAGTTCTTC. Translated, it gives CASSQLRGRMLPAHSYNEQFF.

This chain uses TRBV28 with TRBJ1-1; unclear D gene. Looked up from germline, CDR1 is MDHEN and CDR2 is SYDVKM. V shed 5 bases and J shed 4 bases, with 14 bases lying between them. The CDR3 has 14 amino acids. This chain's CDR3 is CASSRRTSGTEAFF. DNA for the CDR3: TGTGCCAGCAGTCGCAGGACCTCGGGCACTGAAGCTTTCTTT.

The V call is TRBV12-3 or TRBV12-4, the J call TRBJ2-7; D gene uncertain. Trimming left V 4 bases short and J 2 bases short, with 12 bases between. CDR3 size: 14 residues. Here the CDR3 reads CASSSQEVAYEQYF. In DNA, the CDR3 is TGTGCCAGCAGTTCGCAGGAAGTGGCCTACGAGCAGTACTTC.

The chain couples TRBV11-1 to TRBJ1-2; D gene unclear. Trimming stripped 4 bases from V and 2 bases from J, with 14 bases between. The CDR3 contains 15 residues. CDR1 and CDR2 (germline): SGHAT, FQDESV (reference sequence). CDR3 sequence (DNA): TGTGCCAGCAGCTCTAATCGCATGGGGAACTATGGCTACACCTTC. Its protein is CASSSNRMGNYGYTF.

The V and J genes are TRBV29-1 and TRBJ1-2, with D maybe TRBD1 (5 bases). Germline V gene data show CDR1 as SQVTM and CDR2 as ANQGSEA. The CDR3 loop spans 13 amino acids. Trimming removed 3 bases from V and 12 bases from J, with 20 bases in between. The CDR3 sequence: CSVEGDRNAVNTF. In nucleotides, the CDR3 is TGCAGCGTTGAGGGGGACCGGAACGCAGTCAACACCTTC.

The V call is TRBV12-3 or TRBV12-4, the J call TRBJ2-5; tentatively, D is TRBD1 or TRBD2 (5 bases each). The CDR3 has 14 residues. V lost 3 bases and J lost 5, with 13 bases in between. The CDR3 DNA reads as TGTGCCAGCAGTTTGAGAGGGGTAAAGGAGACCCAGTACTTC. Translated, it gives CASSLRGVKETQYF.

This clonotype was seen a handful of times. The chain uses TRBV15 and TRBJ1-1; D is perhaps TRBD1 (6 bases). CDR3 size: 14 residues. CDR1 LNHNV and CDR2 YYDKDF come from the germline V gene (reference sequence). The V gene lost 4 bases and the J gene lost 4 bases, with 13 bases spanning the gap. CDR3 nucleotide sequence: TGTGCCACCAGCATACGGGGGGCAGGCACTGAAGCTTTCTTT. It encodes CATSIRGAGTEAFF. Based on the CDR3 plus reference TRBV15 and TRBJ1-1, the full variable domain is DAMVIQNPRYQVTQFGKPVTLSCSQTLNHNVMYWYQQKSSQAPKLLFHYYDKDFNNEADTPDNFQSRRPNTSFCFLDIRSPGLGDTAMYLCATSIRGAGTEAFFGQGTRLTVV.

This clonotype occurred many times. The chain uses TRBV2 and TRBJ2-5; D might be TRBD1 (6 bases). Between the trimmed V and J ends, which lost 8 bases and 3 bases, there was a span of 7 bases. This CDR3 has 11 amino acids. The germline V gene has CDR1 SNHLY and CDR2 FYNNEI. CDR3 protein: CASWTEETQYF. CDR3 bases: TGTGCCAGCTGGACAGAAGAGACCCAGTACTTC.

This clonotype has only a few counts. This chain links TRBV6-2 or TRBV6-3 with TRBJ2-3; 12 positions match TRBD2. V lost 7 bases to trimming and J lost 4 bases; unmatched junction nucleotides: 15. Germline V lookup: CDR1 MNHEY, CDR2 SVGEGT. This CDR3 spans 18 amino acids. CDR3 loop: CASTGLAGHYQLADTQYF. CDR3 nucleotide sequence: TGTGCCAGCACCGGACTAGCGGGGCACTACCAACTCGCAGATACGCAGTATTTT.

There are a few counts of this clonotype. The chain carries TRBV7-7 and TRBJ2-1; D unclear. V shed 5 bases and J shed 9 bases, with 14 bases lying between them. Per the germline V gene, CDR1 is SSHAT and CDR2 is FNYEAQ (reference sequence). CDR3 size: 13 residues. CDR3 amino acids: CASSPILATEQFF. The DNA for the CDR3 is TGTGCCAGCAGCCCCATTTTAGCAACTGAGCAGTTCTTC. The variable domain in full, completed from reference TRBV7-7 and TRBJ2-1, reads GAGVSQSPRYKVTKRGQDVTLRCDPISSHATLYWYQQALGQGPEFLTYFNYEAQPDKSGLPSDRFSAERPEGSISTLTIQRTEQRDSAMYRCASSPILATEQFFGPGTRLTVL.

This chain uses TRBV3-1 with TRBJ2-5; D may be TRBD1 or TRBD2 (5 bases each). CDR1 and CDR2 from the germline V gene are LGHDT and YNNKEL (reference sequence). The V gene lost 3 bases and the J gene lost 10 bases, with 27 bases spanning the gap. This CDR3 is built from 17 residues. The DNA of the CDR3 is TGTGCCAGCAGCCACCCGGGACCAACTCACGAAAAAGAGGACCAGTACTTC. Protein sequence: CASSHPGPTHEKEDQYF.

A few counts support this clonotype. V usage is TRBV5-1 and J usage is TRBJ2-3; a weak D match, TRBD2 (5 bases). CDR1 is SGHRS, CDR2 YFSETQ, per germline. The CDR3 length is 15 residues. V lost 1 base and J 3 bases, leaving 12 bases between the germline ends. CDR3 coding DNA: TGCGCCAGCAGCTTGTTGAGGGAGAGGACAGATACGCAGTATTTT. This encodes CASSLLRERTDTQYF.

The chain recombines TRBV12-3 or TRBV12-4 with TRBJ2-5; tentatively, D is TRBD1 or TRBD2 (5 bases each). Trimming removed 0 bases at V and 4 bases at J, with 9 bases between. CDR3 length: 14 residues. CDR3 bases: TGTGCCAGCAGTTTAGCGGGGGTTCCAGAGACCCAGTACTTC. It encodes CASSLAGVPETQYF.

Here the CDR3 DNA reads TGTGCCAGCAGTACCCAGACTAGCGGAATTGGCGGAGAGACCCAGTACTTC. Translating it yields CASSTQTSGIGGETQYF. V and J are TRBV28 and TRBJ2-5; 9 positions agree with TRBD2. Germline V gene data show CDR1 as MDHEN and CDR2 as SYDVKM. CDR3 length: 17 amino acids. Trimming cost V 5 bases and J 4 bases; bases outside gene matches: 14.